The next 13 T cell receptor beta chains were all read from a single sample in a study of radiation and T cells in renal cell carcinoma. Sequencing was performed with immunoSEQ multiplex PCR; in TCRdb, only in-frame clones are kept and a portion is missing. The sample lists roughly 150,000 clones; approximately 90% were seen once. Time point in this sample: baseline pretreatment blood. Treatment noted: 15 Gy SBRT to primary tumor, nephrectomy 4 weeks later. The sequenced sample was blood, obtained from a patient whose treatment included radiotherapy and nephrectomy. The receptor set was obtained from a woman in her seventies with renal cell carcinoma.

The V gene is TRBV7-8, the J gene TRBJ2-3; tentative D call: TRBD2 (7 bases). CDR1 and CDR2 from the germline V gene are SGHVS and FQNEAQ. Trimming took off 4 bases at V and 0 bases at J, with 11 bases between the two ends. The CDR3 extends over 15 amino acids. The CDR3 bases are TGTGCCAGCAGCTCCGCGGGGGCGAGCACAGATACGCAGTATTTT. It specifies CASSSAGASTDTQYF.

The V gene is TRBV19, the J gene TRBJ2-3, with D possibly matching TRBD2 (6 bases). Germline CDR1 and CDR2: LNHDA and SQIVND (reference sequence). CDR3 size: 14 residues. V lost 1 base to trimming and J lost 2 bases, with 7 bases between them. The CDR3 region is CASSIGLDTDTQYF. The CDR3 region has the DNA TGTGCCAGTAGTATAGGACTAGACACAGATACGCAGTATTTT.

This clone was seen more than once but under ten times. The genes are TRBV4-1 and TRBJ1-2, with D hard to call. Trimming left V 1 base short and J 2 bases short, with 8 bases between. Germline loops: CDR1 MGHRA, CDR2 YSYEKL. The CDR3 spans 14 residues. The chain's CDR3 is CASSQALPNYGYTF. The CDR3 nucleotides are TGCGCCAGCAGCCAAGCCTTACCGAACTATGGCTACACCTTC.

The chain recombines TRBV19 with TRBJ1-2, with 12 bases lining up with TRBD1. The V segment lost 6 bases and the J segment 6 bases; nucleotides outside the gene matches: 11. The V gene's germline CDR1 is LNHDA and CDR2 SQIVND (reference sequence). The CDR3 consists of 16 residues. The CDR3 spells CASSRSGTGGLDGYTF. As DNA, the CDR3 is TGTGCCAGTAGCCGATCCGGGACAGGGGGCTTGGATGGCTACACCTTC.

This clone was seen just once. The V gene is TRBV2, the J gene TRBJ1-6; D uncertain. This CDR3 has 11 residues. Germline V CDR1 and CDR2: SNHLY, FYNNEI. With 6 bases removed from V and 5 bases from J, the gap between germline ends came to 2 bases. CDR3 coding DNA: TGTGCCAGCAGGGATAATTCACCCCTCCACTTT. Amino acid sequence: CASRDNSPLHF.

This rearrangement joins TRBV6-1 to TRBJ2-7, with 8 bases fitting TRBD2. The CDR3 totals 17 residues. CDR1 MNHNS and CDR2 SASEGT come from the germline V gene. V lost 2 bases to trimming and J lost 0 bases; unmatched junction nucleotides: 9. The CDR3 sequence: CASSERRSGVFSYEQYF. The DNA for the CDR3 is TGTGCCAGCAGTGAAAGGCGTAGCGGGGTTTTCTCCTACGAGCAGTACTTC.

The chain carries TRBV5-6 and TRBJ2-1; 10 nucleotides line up with TRBD1. Germline V gives CDR1 SGHDT, CDR2 YYEEEE. The CDR3 totals 16 residues. J was trimmed by 6 bases and V by 2 bases; bases with no gene match: 8. The chain's CDR3 is CASSLVGGQGTNEQFF. Here the CDR3 DNA reads TGTGCCAGCAGCTTAGTGGGGGGACAGGGGACCAATGAGCAGTTCTTC.

J is TRBJ2-5 and V is TRBV21-1; the table's D gene call, TRBD2, was not cross checked with the DNA. TRBV21-1 is an annotated pseudogene. This CDR3 is 18 amino acids long. This CDR3 reads CASSKEASGGSVGETQYF. The CDR3, as DNA: TGTGCCAGCAGCAAAGAGGCTAGCGGGGGGTCGGTCGGAGAGACCCAGTACTTC.

This chain connects TRBV28 to TRBJ2-5; no clear D gene. The V gene lost 5 bases and the J gene lost 7 bases, with 14 bases spanning the gap. Germline V gene data show CDR1 as MDHEN and CDR2 as SYDVKM. The CDR3 is 13 residues long. CDR3 sequence: CASSIPLMGTQYF. The CDR3, as DNA: TGTGCCAGCAGTATCCCCCTGATGGGGACCCAGTACTTC.

The chain carries TRBV19 and TRBJ1-2; possible D gene TRBD1, 6 bases. The germline V and J ends were trimmed by 5 bases and 7 bases, with 11 bases remaining between them. The length of the CDR3 is 12 residues. Germline V lookup: CDR1 LNHDA, CDR2 SQIVND (reference sequence). CDR3 loop: CASSPNRAGYTF. CDR3 in DNA: TGTGCCAGTAGTCCGAACAGGGCTGGCTACACCTTC.

This clone turned up a few times. The genes are TRBV30 and TRBJ1-1, with TRBD1 matching 8 bases. The ends lost 8 bases at V and 4 bases at J; junction bases unmatched: 9. From germline, CDR1 is GTSNPN and CDR2 SVGIG (reference sequence). This CDR3 spans 13 amino acids. The CDR3 DNA reads TGTGCCGGTAAAACAGGGGGGGTCACTGAAGCTTTCTTT. It encodes CAGKTGGVTEAFF.

Written as DNA, the CDR3 is TGTGCCAGTACCGATATTGGGGGACAGGGGAACACTGAAGCTTTCTTT. As protein: CASTDIGGQGNTEAFF. The chain couples TRBV19 to TRBJ1-1; 9 positions agree with TRBD1. The J segment lost 1 base and the V segment lost 7 bases, leaving 10 bases of the junction unmatched. The CDR3 loop spans 16 amino acids. The germline V gene encodes CDR1 LNHDA and CDR2 SQIVND (reference sequence).

This clone has a single count. The chain joins TRBV7-8 to TRBJ1-1, with TRBD1 matching over 9 bases. Losses at the gene ends were 5 bases for V and 0 bases for J; bases not matched to a gene: 7. The CDR3 extends over 16 amino acids. Per the germline V gene, CDR1 is SGHVS and CDR2 is FQNEAQ. The CDR3 here is CASSQTGTGMNTEAFF. CDR3 bases: TGTGCCAGCAGCCAAACCGGGACAGGGATGAACACTGAAGCTTTCTTT.